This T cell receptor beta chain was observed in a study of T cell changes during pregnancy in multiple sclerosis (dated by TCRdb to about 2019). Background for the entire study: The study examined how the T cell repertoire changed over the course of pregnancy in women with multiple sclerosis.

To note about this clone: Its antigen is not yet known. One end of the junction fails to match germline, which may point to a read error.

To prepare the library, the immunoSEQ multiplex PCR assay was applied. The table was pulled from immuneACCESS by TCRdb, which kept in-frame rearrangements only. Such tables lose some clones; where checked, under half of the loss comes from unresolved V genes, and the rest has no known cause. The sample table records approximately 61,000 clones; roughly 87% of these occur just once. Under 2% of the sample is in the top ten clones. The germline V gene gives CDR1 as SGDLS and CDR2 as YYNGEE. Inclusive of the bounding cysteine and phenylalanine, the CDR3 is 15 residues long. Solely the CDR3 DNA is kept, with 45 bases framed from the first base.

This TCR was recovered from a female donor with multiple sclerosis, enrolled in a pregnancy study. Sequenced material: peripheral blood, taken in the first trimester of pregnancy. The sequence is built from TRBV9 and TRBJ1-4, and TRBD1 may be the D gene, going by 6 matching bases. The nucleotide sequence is TGTGCCAGCACCGTAGGGGGGCAGGTTAATGAAAAACTGTTTTTT. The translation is CASTVGGQVNEKLFF.